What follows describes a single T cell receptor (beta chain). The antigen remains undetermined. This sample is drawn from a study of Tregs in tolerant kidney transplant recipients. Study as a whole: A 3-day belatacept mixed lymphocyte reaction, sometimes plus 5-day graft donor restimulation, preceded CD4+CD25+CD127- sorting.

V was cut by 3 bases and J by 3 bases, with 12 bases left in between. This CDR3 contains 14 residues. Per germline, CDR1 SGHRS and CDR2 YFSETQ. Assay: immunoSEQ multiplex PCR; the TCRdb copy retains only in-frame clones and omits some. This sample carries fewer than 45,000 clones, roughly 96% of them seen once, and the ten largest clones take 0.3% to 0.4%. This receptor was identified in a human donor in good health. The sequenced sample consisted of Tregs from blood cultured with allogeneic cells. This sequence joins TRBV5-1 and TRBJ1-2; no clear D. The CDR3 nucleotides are TGCGCCAGCAGCTCCGGCGTCCCTTACTATGGCTACACCTTC. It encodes CASSSGVPYYGYTF.